These 16 T cell receptor beta chains came from one sample sequenced in a study of blood T cells in healthy people across ages (dated by TCRdb to the mid-2010s). Libraries were made using 5' RACE. Reads for this sample came from an Illumina HiSeq 2500. A second about 7 to 11 cycle PCR used a sample-barcoded 5' primer and a J-beta primer mix. TCRdb passed the public sequencing reads through fastp at Q25 and MiXCR, retaining productive beta sequences. Duplicate CDR3 protein sequences are folded into a single record with the most common DNA and genes. Within this sample are some 800,000 distinct CDR3 sequences, with 40% to 50% of them counted one time only. The top ten constitute nearly 20% of the sample. Sequenced: blood. The receptors stem from a man aged 55 to 70 in good health.

The rearrangement joins TRBV12-3 or TRBV12-4 to TRBJ1-4; 8 bases line up with TRBD1. The CDR3 is 14 amino acids. With V trimmed by 7 bases and J by 6 bases, 7 bases remained unmatched. CDR3 sequence: CASIARQGHEKLFF. CDR3 nucleotides: TGTGCCAGCATAGCAAGACAGGGGCATGAAAAACTGTTTTTT.

This clonotype has more than one count but fewer than ten. J is TRBJ1-6 and V is TRBV19, with a weak D call TRBD1 (6 bases). Germline V CDR1 and CDR2: LNHDA, SQIVND (reference sequence). The CDR3 spans 13 residues. Trimming took off 4 bases at V and 8 bases at J, with 9 bases between the two ends. CDR3 in amino acids: CASSRDNHSPLHF. In DNA, the CDR3 is TGTGCCAGTAGTAGGGACAATCATTCACCCCTCCACTTT.

The rearrangement joins TRBV21-1 to TRBJ2-1; TRBD1, the D gene given by the table, was not confirmed from the DNA. TRBV21-1 is termed a pseudogene. This CDR3 is 19 amino acids long. In nucleotides, the CDR3 is TGTGCCAGCAGCAAATTCTTTAACTTTGGGGGGGATTATGGCAATGAGCAGTTCTTC. Translation: CASSKFFNFGGDYGNEQFF.

This rearrangement joins TRBV6-2 or TRBV6-3 to TRBJ2-5; 11 bases map to TRBD1. V lost 6 bases to trimming and J lost 5 bases; unmatched junction nucleotides: 5. Germline CDR1 reads MNHEY; CDR2 reads SVGEGT. This CDR3 region has 14 residues. The CDR3 region has the DNA TGTGCCAGCAGGGGGACAGGGGGATCGGAGACCCAGTACTTC. Translating it yields CASRGTGGSETQYF.

V gene TRBV28 combines with J gene TRBJ2-2; the D is unclear. V was pared by 2 bases and J by 3 bases, with 13 bases between. Germline loops: CDR1 MDHEN, CDR2 SYDVKM. This CDR3 spans 16 amino acids. CDR3: CASSLSPRTHTGELFF. The CDR3 bases are TGTGCCAGCAGTTTAAGTCCTCGTACTCACACCGGGGAGCTGTTTTTT.

Worth noting for this clonotype: The junction differs from germline at one of its ends, possibly a read error. The chain couples TRBV12-3 or TRBV12-4 to TRBJ2-4; weak D call: TRBD1 (5 bases). The end of the DNA is better explained by TRBJ2-7, so the J call may be wrong. The CDR3 covers 15 residues. The CDR3 region is CACSLGHTGTYEQYF. CDR3 DNA: TGTGCCTGCAGTTTAGGACATACAGGTACCTACGAGCAGTACTTC.

V and J are TRBV7-2 and TRBJ2-1, with a tentative D call TRBD2 (7 bases). Trimming cost V 0 bases and J 13 bases, with 22 bases left between them. Germline CDR1 SGHTA, CDR2 FQGNSA. There are 16 residues in the CDR3. CDR3 sequence reads: CASSLALAAHRETQFF. CDR3 nucleotides: TGTGCCAGCAGCTTAGCGCTAGCGGCCCACAGGGAGACCCAGTTCTTC.

A few counts support this clonotype. The chain is built from TRBV6-5 and TRBJ2-7, with TRBD1 as a possible D gene (6 bases). The length of the CDR3 is 13 residues. V was shortened by 4 bases and J by 5 bases, with 12 bases between the two germline ends. Germline V gene sequence: CDR1 MNHEY, CDR2 SVGAGI. The CDR3 bases are TGTGCCAGCAGTTCGCACAGGGTTGACGAGCAGTACTTC. Translating gives CASSSHRVDEQYF.

The chain carries TRBV6-2 or TRBV6-3 and TRBJ2-1; 11 bases align to TRBD1. CDR1 is MNHEY, CDR2 SVGEGT, per germline. The V and J ends lost 2 bases and 7 bases, in that order; junction bases with no gene match: 4. The CDR3 has 15 residues. The CDR3 nucleotides read TGTGCCAGCAGTTACAACGGACAGGGGGCTAATGAGCAGTTCTTC. Protein: CASSYNGQGANEQFF.

The chain employs TRBV7-7 and TRBJ2-2; 8 nucleotides align to TRBD1. V gave up 5 bases and J gave up 4 bases; unmatched junction bases: 6. The CDR3 is 15 amino acids. CDR1 and CDR2 from the germline V gene are SSHAT and FNYEAQ (reference sequence). This chain's CDR3 is CASSRTGIGTGELFF. Written as DNA, the CDR3 is TGTGCCAGCAGCCGGACAGGGATCGGCACCGGGGAGCTGTTTTTT.

This clonotype was seen only a few times. V usage is TRBV20-1 and J usage is TRBJ2-5; D gene ambiguous. This CDR3 has 10 residues. Trimming removed 3 bases from V and 7 bases from J, with 6 bases in between. The germline CDR1 and CDR2 sequences are DFQATT and SNEGSKA (reference sequence). For the CDR3, the DNA is TGCAGTGCTAGCAGGTTGACCCAGTACTTC. Translation: CSASRLTQYF.

The rearrangement links TRBV12-3 or TRBV12-4 to TRBJ2-5; no reliable D call. The V and J ends lost 3 bases and 7 bases respectively, with 18 bases between them. The CDR3 sequence is 15 residues long. The CDR3 sequence is CASSFSSRKSGTQYF. In DNA, the CDR3 is TGTGCCAGCAGTTTCTCGTCCCGAAAAAGTGGGACCCAGTACTTC.

This clonotype was seen at least ten times. The gene calls are TRBV20-1 and TRBJ2-1; TRBD2 matches at 9 bases. V shed 6 bases and J 10 bases; nucleotides not matched to a gene: 13. The length of the CDR3 is 14 residues. Germline V gene data show CDR1 as DFQATT and CDR2 as SNEGSKA (reference sequence). The CDR3 bases are TGCAGTGCGACTAGAGGCGGGGGGGCGGGAGAGCAGTTCTTC. This translates into CSATRGGGAGEQFF.

The CDR3 spells CASSFQGGRYYGYTF. For the CDR3, the DNA is TGTGCCAGCTCCTTCCAGGGAGGGCGCTACTATGGCTACACCTTC. The rearrangement links TRBV6-2 or TRBV6-3 to TRBJ1-2; D is perhaps TRBD1 (5 bases). V lost 8 bases, J lost 3 bases, and 19 bases lay in between. CDR1 is MNHEY and CDR2 is SVGEGT in the germline V gene. This CDR3 contains 15 residues.

The chain links TRBV10-2 to TRBJ1-2, with a possible D match to TRBD1 (5 bases). In germline, CDR1 is WSHSY, CDR2 SAAADI. V lost 7 bases and J lost 6, with 18 bases in between. This CDR3 is 14 amino acids long. CDR3 coding DNA: TGCGCCAGCACAGAACCAGGGACCTCACATGGCTACACCTTC. Amino acids: CASTEPGTSHGYTF.

This clonotype was counted between two and nine times. The V gene is TRBV7-9, the J gene TRBJ2-7, with D perhaps matching TRBD1 (6 bases). Trimming pared 3 bases from V and 3 bases from J, leaving 9 bases between. This CDR3 region has 13 residues. Looked up from germline, CDR1 is SEHNR and CDR2 is FQNEAQ (reference sequence). The CDR3 loop reads CASSLGAYYEQYF. The DNA of the CDR3 is TGTGCCAGCAGCTTGGGGGCCTACTACGAGCAGTACTTC.